A single T cell receptor beta chain is shown here with its context. This record comes from a study of T cell changes during pregnancy in multiple sclerosis. The CDR3 consists of 15 residues. Trimming stripped 0 bases from V and 1 base from J, with 8 bases between. Germline V gene data show CDR1 as SGHRS and CDR2 as YFSETQ. Only in-frame clones appear in the TCRdb table, and some are missing; sequencing was by immunoSEQ multiplex PCR. The table records under 70,000 clones, 91% of them present only once. This chain joins TRBV5-1 and TRBJ2-1; possible D gene TRBD2, 5 bases. The material was peripheral blood, obtained in the third trimester of pregnancy. The receptor comes from a female donor in good health, enrolled as a control in a pregnancy study. CDR3 loop: CASSLVGESYNEQFF. The CDR3 DNA reads as TGCGCCAGCAGCTTGGTGGGAGAATCCTACAATGAGCAGTTCTTC.